These T cell receptor beta chains were read from a single sample in a study of a mutant IDH1 vaccine in newly diagnosed glioma. TCRdb's table, derived via immunoSEQ multiplex PCR, lists solely in-frame clones and lacks some. The data hold about 34,000 clones, with over 60% observed a single time. The source was peripheral blood mononuclear cells (PBMCs), collected from a glioma patient treated with radiotherapy, temozolomide or both. The source is a man aged 50 to 60 with glioma. Some clones in this sample may be carry-over from other donors' samples. Both conserved end residues are part of each CDR3. The D gene is left open where the match is weak. Clone size is shown for a subset of rows, as once, few, many or a class of expanded clone.

j_call	d_call	clone_size	v_call	cdr3_nt	cdr3_aa
TRBJ2-1	TRBD2	.	TRBV6-4	TGTGCCAGCAGTGACACTAGCGGGGGCAATGAGCAGTTCTTC	CASSDTSGGNEQFF
TRBJ1-4	.	.	TRBV25-1	TGTGCCAGCAGTGAATTGGAAGGGTTTTCGGTTGAAAAACTGTTTTTT	CASSELEGFSVEKLFF
TRBJ1-2	.	.	TRBV18	TGTGCCAGCTCACCCGCGACAGGACATAACTATGGCTACACCTTC	CASSPATGHNYGYTF
TRBJ1-4	.	.	TRBV5-1	TGCGCCAGCAGCCTGAGTGCAACTAATGAAAAACTGTTTTTT	CASSLSATNEKLFF
TRBJ1-6	.	.	TRBV16	TGTGCCAGCAGCCGGGGAGGAGAACGTAATTCACCCCTCCACTTT	CASSRGGERNSPLHF
TRBJ2-2	.	.	TRBV1	TGCACCCCCCGGGGGAGGGCTCCTTACGGGGAGCTGTTTTTT	CTPRGRAPYGELFF
TRBJ1-3	TRBD1	.	TRBV10-3	TGTGCCATCAGGACAGGGGCAGAAACCATATATTTT	CAIRTGAETIYF
TRBJ1-5	TRBD1	.	TRBV9	TGTGCCAGCAGCGTAGTAGAGGCCGGACAGGATAGCAATCAGCCCCAGCATTTT	CASSVVEAGQDSNQPQHF
TRBJ2-7	.	.	TRBV9	TGTGCCAGCAGCGTAGGCCCAGGGTTGGCCTACGGGCAGTACTTC	CASSVGPGLAYGQYF
TRBJ2-2	.	once	TRBV5-1	TGCGCCAGCAGCATAAGCGTAACCGGGGAGCTGTTTTTT	CASSISVTGELFF
TRBJ1-5	TRBD1	few	TRBV10-3	TGTGCCATCAGTGAGTCGTATCAGGGGGAGGGTCAGCCCCAGCATTTT	CAISESYQGEGQPQHF
TRBJ1-2	TRBD1	.	TRBV20-1	TGCAGTGTTTTGGACAGGGAGGGCTACACCTTC	CSVLDREGYTF
TRBJ1-4	.	once	TRBV6-5	TGTGCCAGCGCGGGGGGATCAACTAATGAAAAACTGTTTTTT	CASAGGSTNEKLFF
TRBJ1-3	.	.	TRBV19	TGTGCCAGTAGTCTGGGAGATTCTGGAAACACCATATATTTT	CASSLGDSGNTIYF
TRBJ1-2	.	.	TRBV7-2	TGTGCCAGCAGCTTAGGACAGGCCTCTAACTATGGCTACACCTTC	CASSLGQASNYGYTF
TRBJ2-2	.	.	TRBV7-9	TGTGCCAGCTCCCCTTCGGGCAGGGCGGGCACCGGGGAGCTGTTTTTT	CASSPSGRAGTGELFF
TRBJ2-4	.	.	TRBV7-2	TGTGCCAGCAGCTTACGAGGGGGAAGGATTCAGTACTTC	CASSLRGGRIQYF
TRBJ1-5	TRBD1	few	TRBV5-6	TGTGCCAGCAGCTTGGTTTCGGGACAGGGACGCAATCAGCCCCAGCATTTT	CASSLVSGQGRNQPQHF
TRBJ1-4	.	.	TRBV6-6	TGTGCCAGCAGTTACTGGGGGCCGGCTAATGAAAAACTGTTTTTT	CASSYWGPANEKLFF
TRBJ1-2	TRBD1	.	TRBV13	TGTGCAAGCGGGACAGGGGGCAGGGGCTATGGCTACACCTTC	CASGTGGRGYGYTF
TRBJ2-7	.	.	TRBV4-1	TGCGCCAGCAGCCAAGTGCAGGGGATTGCCTACGAGCAGTACTTC	CASSQVQGIAYEQYF
TRBJ1-1	.	.	TRBV5-1	TGCGCCAGCACCCCAGGGGTGAACACTGAAGCTTTCTTT	CASTPGVNTEAFF
TRBJ1-3	TRBD1	.	TRBV6-6	TGTGCCAGCAGTAAGCGACAGGGGGCCGTTGGAAACACCATATATTTT	CASSKRQGAVGNTIYF
TRBJ1-3	.	few	TRBV28	TGTGCCAGCAGTTCCCACGACCAGCCTGGAAACACCATATATTTT	CASSSHDQPGNTIYF
TRBJ2-1	.	.	TRBV6-5	TGTGCCAGCAGGACAAGCTCCTACAATGAGCAGTTCTTC	CASRTSSYNEQFF
TRBJ2-7	.	.	TRBV5-1	TGCGCCAGCAGCTCACCGGGACAAGGGTACGAGCAGTACTTC	CASSSPGQGYEQYF
TRBJ1-2	.	.	TRBV2	TGTGCCAGCAGTGAAGTTGCCTCTCGAGGGTATGGCACCTTC	CASSEVASRGYGTF
TRBJ2-7	.	.	TRBV5-5	TGTGCCAGCAGCTTTACAGAATCCTACGAGCAGTACTTC	CASSFTESYEQYF
TRBJ1-1	.	.	TRBV7-8	TGTGCCAGCAGCACAGGGCGGACTCAGAGCATGAACACTGAAGCTTTCTTT	CASSTGRTQSMNTEAFF
TRBJ1-4	.	few	TRBV30	TGTGCCTGGACCCTAAGTGGCGGGATTACCAATGAAAAACTGTTTTTT	CAWTLSGGITNEKLFF
TRBJ2-7	.	.	TRBV6-5	TGTGCCAGCAGTTATAGGGCGGGGCCCTCCCTCGAGCAGTACTTC	CASSYRAGPSLEQYF
TRBJ1-1	.	.	TRBV2	TGTGCCAGCATTCGAGGTGAAGCTTTCTTT	CASIRGEAFF
TRBJ1-3	.	.	TRBV10-3	TGTGCCATCAGCTCAGACAGTTCCTCTGGAAACACCATATATTTT	CAISSDSSSGNTIYF
TRBJ2-7	TRBD2	once	TRBV5-1	TGCGCCAGCAGCTCCCTCGGGACTAGCGGGTCTTACGAGCAGTACTTC	CASSSLGTSGSYEQYF
TRBJ2-2	.	.	TRBV7-7	TGTGCTAGCAGCTTAGATGGGATCGCCGGGGAGCTGTTTTTT	CASSLDGIAGELFF
TRBJ2-2	.	.	TRBV29-1	TGCAGCGCCAGGGACACCGGGGAGCTGTTTTTT	CSARDTGELFF
TRBJ2-2	.	.	TRBV10-3	TGTGCCATCAGTGATGAGGATACCGGGGAGCTGTTTTTT	CAISDEDTGELFF
TRBJ1-5	.	few	TRBV9	TGTGCCAGCAGCGTAGGTCAATCCAATCAGCCCCAGCATTTT	CASSVGQSNQPQHF
TRBJ2-2	.	.	TRBV5-1	TGCGCCAGCAGCCAGCGGGTGGGACCCGGGGAGCTGTTTTTT	CASSQRVGPGELFF
TRBJ2-1	.	.	TRBV4-2	TGTGCCAGCAGCCAAGAGGAGGGACAGAATGAGCAGTTCTTC	CASSQEEGQNEQFF
TRBJ2-7	.	.	TRBV10-3	TGTGCCACAGGTGAGGGGGGCGAAGACGAGCAGTACTTC	CATGEGGEDEQYF
TRBJ1-4	.	.	TRBV4-1	TGCGCCAGCAGCCAAGAAGGGTGGGGGAAGGGTGCACGGCCCCCAACTAATGAAAAACTGTTTTTT	CASSQEGWGKGARPPTNEKLFF
TRBJ2-7	TRBD1	.	TRBV10-3	TGTGCCATCAGTCGGGGACAGGAGGGCAACGAGCAGTACTTC	CAISRGQEGNEQYF
TRBJ2-7	.	.	TRBV6-1	TGTGCCAGCAGTGACGACAGGTCCTACTACGAGCAGTACTTC	CASSDDRSYYEQYF
TRBJ1-2	.	.	TRBV5-1	TGCGCCAGCAGCTTGGACCAGACCGCTAGCGGGGGCTACACCTTC	CASSLDQTASGGYTF